The T cell receptor (beta chain) under discussion was sequenced for a study of blood T cell repertoires in COVID-19. Overall study: The study drew acute and convalescent COVID-19 samples from the United States, Italy and Spain.

In this sample, this clone turned up once. TCRdb's copy holds only in-frame clones and misses some; the assay was immunoSEQ multiplex PCR. The table has around 70,000 clones, roughly 90% seen once. The receptor was derived from a man in his thirties or forties with acute or convalescent COVID-19. Sequencing was done on a sample of peripheral blood.

The CDR3 bases are TGCGCCAGCAGCCAAGATTTTTCAGGGGGATCTCAATACTTC. As protein: CASSQDFSGGSQYF. This chain links TRBV4-3 with TRBJ2-4; 7 bases map to TRBD1. This CDR3 is built from 14 residues. Per germline, CDR1 LGHNA and CDR2 YSLEER. V shed 0 bases, J shed 16 bases, and the junction held 12 bases outside the gene matches.